The source of this TCR beta chain is a study of CD8 T cells in ankylosing spondylitis (dated by TCRdb to 2016 to 2017). For the wider study: T cell receptor beta repertoires were profiled in healthy donors and ankylosing spondylitis patients so that disease-linked TCR variants could be found. The full study cohort comprised 25 ankylosing spondylitis patients and some 100 healthy donors. Peripheral blood was sampled, and synovial fluid was additionally collected from ankylosing spondylitis patients. General study outcomes and caveats: Some of the motif variants had been reported before in the synovial fluid and blood of reactive arthritis patients, a finding that suggests common disease-initiation mechanisms. The disease-linked clones showed a CD8+ phenotype and occurred at relatively low frequencies in peripheral blood. A TCR beta motif made up of several highly homologous amino acid variants appeared to be characteristic of blood from ankylosing spondylitis patients. The disease-linked clones were reported as significantly enriched in matched synovial fluid samples from ankylosing spondylitis patients.

The sequencer was an Illumina HiSeq 2500. Quantitative 5'-RACE with molecular barcodes was used to prepare TCR beta libraries. The authors' analysis ran thus. Disease-linked TCR variants were identified with a new computational method built on a probabilistic model of VDJ rearrangement. The public reads were run again by TCRdb, first through fastp at Q25 and then through MiXCR, and only productive beta chains were kept. Rows with a matching CDR3 protein are joined into one entry that keeps the most common DNA and genes. In this record, the V and J calls reflect TCRdb's handling and not the investigators' own analysis. The sample yields under 250,000 distinct CDR3 sequences; roughly 8.2% were counted once. Of the sample, 4.8% falls within the top ten clones. This clonotype showed up many times. There is no known antigen for this receptor. Within one base of it there is no much larger clone, and no base qualities were kept.

The germline V gene encodes CDR1 DFQATT and CDR2 SNEGSKA (reference sequence). V is pruned by 3 bases and J by 0 bases, leaving 13 bases of the junction without a gene match. The CDR3 has 18 amino acids, counting the end cysteine and phenylalanine. Only the CDR3 portion is preserved as DNA: 54 bases, with reading frame beginning at the first base. The chain couples TRBV20-1 to TRBJ2-3; TRBD2 agrees with 9 junctional bases. The sample comprised blood, either unsorted or a sorted T cell fraction (not recorded which). The receptor was isolated from a female donor with ankylosing spondylitis or in good health (not recorded which). CDR3 loop: CSARTRTSALPSTDTQYF. The nucleotide sequence is TGCAGTGCTAGGACCCGGACTAGCGCACTTCCTAGCACAGATACGCAGTATTTT.